These 27 T cell receptor beta chains share one sample of origin, sequenced in a study of shared clonotypes between healthy human individuals. TCRdb's copy holds only in-frame clones and misses some; the assay was immunoSEQ multiplex PCR. This table holds roughly 1,500,000 clones, approximately 98.5% found once. The sequenced material came from naive CD4+ T cells sorted from blood. Subset of the sample: CD45RA+ positively selected. The receptors shown here come from a man younger than 45 in good health.

The gene calls are TRBV7-6 and TRBJ2-3; D gene ambiguous. The CDR3 sequence is 13 residues long. Trimming removed 5 bases from V and 4 bases from J, with 10 bases in between. Per the germline V gene, CDR1 is SGHVS and CDR2 is FNYEAQ. Here the CDR3 DNA reads TGTGCCAGCAGCCCCCCGGCCCCAGATACGCAGTATTTT. This codes for CASSPPAPDTQYF. Combining the CDR3 with reference TRBV7-6 and TRBJ2-3 gives the whole variable domain GAGVSQSPRYKVTKRGQDVALRCDPISGHVSLYWYRQALGQGPEFLTYFNYEAQQDKSGLPNDRFSAERPEGSISTLTIQRTEQRDSAMYRCASSPPAPDTQYFGPGTRLTVL.

CDR3 amino acids: CASSSQGADNEQFF. The CDR3 coding sequence is TGTGCCAGCTCCTCACAGGGGGCGGACAATGAGCAGTTCTTC. V is TRBV18 and J is TRBJ2-1; 9 positions match TRBD1. The CDR3 sequence is 14 residues long. Germline CDR1 KGHSH, CDR2 LQKENI. V gave up 6 bases and J gave up 5 bases; unmatched junction bases: 5. Full variable domain (missing parts from reference TRBV18 and TRBJ2-1): NAGVMQNPRHLVRRRGQEARLRCSPMKGHSHVYWYRQLPEEGLKFMVYLQKENIIDESGMPKERFSAEFPKEGPSILRIQQVVRGDSAAYFCASSSQGADNEQFFGPGTRLTVL.

The chain combines TRBV28 with TRBJ1-1, with D unresolved. The CDR3 runs to 13 residues. Germline V gene sequence: CDR1 MDHEN, CDR2 SYDVKM. The ends were cut back, 7 bases at V and 0 bases at J, with 9 bases in the middle. For the CDR3, the DNA is TGTGCCAGCATAGGAAATCTGAACACTGAAGCTTTCTTT. This sequence encodes CASIGNLNTEAFF.

The rearrangement joins TRBV2 to TRBJ2-1; D may be TRBD2 (6 bases). Germline loops: CDR1 SNHLY, CDR2 FYNNEI. The CDR3 is 14 residues long. Trimming removed 7 bases at V and 3 bases at J, with 13 bases between. The CDR3 protein is CASTRLANYNEQFF. Written as DNA, the CDR3 is TGTGCCAGCACGCGGCTAGCGAACTACAATGAGCAGTTCTTC.

The chain carries TRBV18 and TRBJ2-7; 7 bases fit TRBD1. The CDR3 is made up of 16 amino acids. The junction had 8 bases not matched to a gene; V was cut back by 3 bases and J by 0 bases. The germline V gene has CDR1 KGHSH and CDR2 LQKENI. CDR3 loop: CASSPSTGSSSYEQYF. DNA of the CDR3: TGTGCCAGCTCACCGTCGACAGGGAGTAGCTCCTACGAGCAGTACTTC.

V is TRBV5-4 and J is TRBJ2-1; D ambiguous. V lost 0 bases, J lost 4 bases, and 17 bases lay in between. Germline V gene sequence: CDR1 SGHNT, CDR2 YYREEE (reference sequence). This CDR3 has 17 residues. The CDR3 is CASSLAKRTALYNEQFF. CDR3 DNA: TGTGCCAGCAGCTTGGCCAAGAGGACGGCGTTATACAATGAGCAGTTCTTC.

CDR3 nucleotide sequence: TGCAGTGCCCCGTCCACAGATACGCAGTATTTT. Residues: CSAPSTDTQYF. The chain combines TRBV20-1 with TRBJ2-3, with unresolved D. In germline, CDR1 is DFQATT, CDR2 SNEGSKA (reference sequence). V lost 6 bases, J lost 2 bases, and 6 bases lay in between. The length of the CDR3 is 11 residues.

The rearrangement links TRBV28 to TRBJ1-2; TRBD1 might be the D (5 bases). The CDR3 spans 14 residues. Trimming left V 6 bases short and J 5 bases short, with 16 bases between. CDR1 is MDHEN and CDR2 is SYDVKM in the germline V gene. DNA for the CDR3: TGTGCCAGCAGGACGGGGGTTTCGGTTTATGGCTACACCTTC. Its translation is CASRTGVSVYGYTF.

This CDR3 reads CASSLYVGQETQYF. Written as DNA, the CDR3 is TGTGCCAGCAGCTTGTACGTAGGGCAAGAGACCCAGTACTTC. V is TRBV5-5 and J is TRBJ2-5; D call uncertain. The CDR3 has 14 residues. Per germline, CDR1 SGHKS and CDR2 YYEKEE (reference sequence). Trimming stripped 1 base from V and 2 bases from J, with 9 bases between. Drawing the rest from reference TRBV5-5 and TRBJ2-5, the complete variable domain is DAGVTQSPTHLIKTRGQQVTLRCSPISGHKSVSWYQQVLGQGPQFIFQYYEKEERGRGNFPDRFSARQFPNYSSELNVNALLLGDSALYLCASSLYVGQETQYFGPGTRLLVL.

This sequence joins TRBV9 and TRBJ1-1, with unresolved D. From germline, CDR1 is SGDLS and CDR2 YYNGEE. Trimming removed 0 bases from V and 5 bases from J, with 8 bases in between. The CDR3 is 13 amino acids. CDR3 bases: TGTGCCAGCAGCGTAGGAGGGATGACTGAAGCTTTCTTT. Translated, it gives CASSVGGMTEAFF.

J is TRBJ2-4 and V is TRBV9, with 8 bases that match TRBD2. Germline loops: CDR1 SGDLS, CDR2 YYNGEE. The CDR3 spans 18 residues. V shed 1 base, J shed 0 bases, and the junction held 9 bases outside the gene matches. The CDR3 DNA follows: TGTGCCAGCAGCGTATCCCCCACGCTAGCGGGAGCCAAAAACATTCAGTACTTC. The encoded protein is CASSVSPTLAGAKNIQYF.

The rearrangement links TRBV4-1 to TRBJ1-2; tentative D call: TRBD1 (5 bases). Germline assignment: CDR1 MGHRA and CDR2 YSYEKL. The CDR3 runs 15 residues. Trimming removed 4 bases at V and 4 bases at J, with 16 bases between. The CDR3 sequence: CASSPILMGLYGYTF. CDR3 coding DNA: TGCGCCAGCAGCCCCATTCTGATGGGGCTCTATGGCTACACCTTC.

J is TRBJ1-2 and V is TRBV5-1; possible D gene TRBD1, 6 bases. Germline assignment: CDR1 SGHRS and CDR2 YFSETQ. Deletions cut 3 bases from V and 5 bases from J, with 14 bases between. The CDR3 spans 14 residues. The CDR3 bases are TGCGCCAGCAGCTCCACAGGGTTCGGATATGGCTACACCTTC. The encoded protein is CASSSTGFGYGYTF.

As to this clone: The junction shows a germline mismatch at one end, possibly a read error. The chain carries TRBV7-3 and TRBJ2-7, with 7 bases fitting TRBD1. Germline loops: CDR1 SGHTA, CDR2 FQGTGA. The CDR3 sequence is 13 residues long. This CDR3 is CASSERQGLIQNF. The CDR3 bases are TGTGCCAGCAGCGAAAGACAGGGATTGATTCAGAACTTC.

The chain links TRBV5-8 to TRBJ2-7; D ambiguous. Per the germline V gene, CDR1 is SGHTS and CDR2 is YDEGEE. Trimming cost V 4 bases and J 4 bases, with 3 bases left between them. The length of the CDR3 is 10 residues. CDR3 DNA: TGTGCCAGCAGCGCTTACGAGCAGTACTTC. This translates into CASSAYEQYF.

This clone was counted once. The chain has TRBV11-2 and TRBJ2-1; D not resolved. Germline CDR1 reads SGHAT; CDR2 reads FQNNGV. The CDR3 extends over 16 amino acids. Between the trimmed V and J ends, which lost 1 base and 6 bases, there was a span of 16 bases. The CDR3 region is CASSLVGMGFGNEQFF. The CDR3 DNA sequence: TGTGCCAGCAGCTTAGTGGGAATGGGTTTCGGCAATGAGCAGTTCTTC.

V and J are TRBV9 and TRBJ1-1, with 7 bases matching TRBD1. CDR1 and CDR2 from the germline V gene are SGDLS and YYNGEE. This CDR3 comprises 16 residues. V lost 3 bases, J lost 0 bases, and 8 bases stayed unmatched. The CDR3 region has the DNA TGTGCCAGCAGCGCGACAGGGTTATCTATGAACACTGAAGCTTTCTTT. Its translation is CASSATGLSMNTEAFF.

The chain employs TRBV7-9 and TRBJ2-1; 7 nucleotides match TRBD2. Germline lookup yields CDR1 SEHNR and CDR2 FQNEAQ (reference sequence). The CDR3 extends over 16 amino acids. V shed 5 bases, J shed 1 base, and the junction held 8 bases outside the gene matches. The CDR3 DNA reads as TGTGCCAGCAGCGACCCCGCGCGGGGGTCCTACAATGAGCAGTTCTTC. This sequence encodes CASSDPARGSYNEQFF.

V is TRBV14 and J is TRBJ2-1; 9 nucleotides line up with TRBD2. The ends lost 3 bases at V and 5 bases at J; junction bases unmatched: 5. CDR3 length: 15 residues. From germline, CDR1 is SGHDN and CDR2 FVKESK. This CDR3 reads CASSHGTSRNNEQFF. CDR3 in DNA: TGTGCCAGCAGCCACGGGACTAGCAGAAACAATGAGCAGTTCTTC.

The chain uses TRBV5-5 and TRBJ2-7; possibly TRBD1 for D (6 bases). The CDR3 sequence is 16 residues long. Trimming left V 1 base short and J 4 bases short, with 18 bases between. Germline V gives CDR1 SGHKS, CDR2 YYEKEE (reference sequence). CDR3 bases: TGTGCCAGCAGCTTGCTCCTACAGGGTGGTTGGTACGAGCAGTACTTC. Protein product: CASSLLLQGGWYEQYF.

The chain uses TRBV6-4 and TRBJ1-5; D may be TRBD1 (5 bases). Germline V lookup: CDR1 MRHNA, CDR2 SNTAGT. The V gene lost 3 bases and the J gene lost 1 base, with 16 bases spanning the gap. The CDR3 is 17 residues long. The CDR3 DNA sequence: TGTGCCAGCAGTGAGTGCAGGGAAGTTTCGAGCAATCAGCCCCAGCATTTT. It is translated as CASSECREVSSNQPQHF.

In its sample, this clone was seen once. This chain links TRBV25-1 with TRBJ2-3; D gene uncertain. CDR3 length: 13 residues. Trimming removed 6 bases from V and 4 bases from J, with 11 bases in between. Germline loops: CDR1 MGHDK, CDR2 SYGVNS. The CDR3 DNA follows: TGTGCCAGCAGCCTTACAATGGCAGATACGCAGTATTTT. This sequence encodes CASSLTMADTQYF.

This chain joins TRBV7-9 and TRBJ1-2, with 11 bases matching TRBD1. The germline V gene has CDR1 SEHNR and CDR2 FQNEAQ (reference sequence). The ends lost 5 bases at V and 7 bases at J; junction bases unmatched: 9. The CDR3 runs to 15 residues. The CDR3 region is CASSILTGTGGGYTF. CDR3 DNA sequence: TGTGCCAGCAGCATACTCACCGGGACAGGGGGTGGCTACACCTTC.

The chain couples TRBV5-1 to TRBJ2-7; D is ambiguous. This CDR3 has 13 residues. The germline V gene encodes CDR1 SGHRS and CDR2 YFSETQ. Trimming removed 0 bases at V and 6 bases at J, with 10 bases between. CDR3 loop: CASSLAGLTEQYF. Here the CDR3 DNA reads TGCGCCAGCAGCTTGGCCGGGTTGACCGAGCAGTACTTC.

The genes are TRBV27 and TRBJ1-1, with a weak D call TRBD1 (5 bases). CDR3 size: 14 residues. Trimming stripped 3 bases from V and 6 bases from J, with 14 bases between. Germline V gives CDR1 MNHEY, CDR2 SMNVEV (reference sequence). For the CDR3, the DNA is TGTGCCAGCAGTTTGTTGGGGCCGTTCGCTGAAGCTTTCTTT. It specifies CASSLLGPFAEAFF.

This chain links TRBV9 with TRBJ2-1; D is uncertain. Trimming pared 2 bases from V and 8 bases from J, leaving 14 bases between. The CDR3 has 14 residues. Germline CDR1 reads SGDLS; CDR2 reads YYNGEE. CDR3: CASSVDLGSYEQFF. The CDR3 DNA is TGTGCCAGCAGCGTTGATCTAGGAAGCTATGAGCAGTTCTTC.

This clone was recorded only once. V gene TRBV5-1 combines with J gene TRBJ2-1, with TRBD1 as a possible D gene (6 bases). The CDR3 totals 13 residues. The V gene lost 4 bases and the J gene lost 4 bases, with 9 bases spanning the gap. CDR1 and CDR2 from the germline V gene are SGHRS and YFSETQ. Here the CDR3 reads CASSHREYNEQFF. CDR3 sequence (DNA): TGCGCCAGCAGCCACAGGGAGTACAATGAGCAGTTCTTC.